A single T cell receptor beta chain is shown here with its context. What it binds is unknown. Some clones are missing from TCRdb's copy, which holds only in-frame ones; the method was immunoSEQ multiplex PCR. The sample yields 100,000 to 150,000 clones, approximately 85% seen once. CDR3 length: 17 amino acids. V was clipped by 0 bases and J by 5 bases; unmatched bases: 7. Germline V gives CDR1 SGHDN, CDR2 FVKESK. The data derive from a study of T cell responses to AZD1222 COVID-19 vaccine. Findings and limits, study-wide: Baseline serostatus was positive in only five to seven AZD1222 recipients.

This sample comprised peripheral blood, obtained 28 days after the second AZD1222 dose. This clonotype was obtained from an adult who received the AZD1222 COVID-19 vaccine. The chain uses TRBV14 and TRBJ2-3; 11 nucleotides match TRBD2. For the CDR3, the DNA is TGTGCCAGCAGCCAAGATTTTAGCGGGGGGGCCTTAGATACGCAGTATTTT. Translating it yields CASSQDFSGGALDTQYF. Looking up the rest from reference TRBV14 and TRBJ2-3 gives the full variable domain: EAGVTQFPSHSVIEKGQTVTLRCDPISGHDNLYWYRRVMGKEIKFLLHFVKESKQDESGMPNNRFLAERTGGTYSTLKVQPAELEDSGVYFCASSQDFSGGALDTQYFGPGTRLTVL.